Sequencing of this T cell receptor (beta chain) was carried out in a study of T cell changes during pregnancy in multiple sclerosis. This clone showed up just once. Sequencing was performed with immunoSEQ multiplex PCR; in TCRdb, only in-frame clones are kept and a portion is missing. The sample lists over 70,000 clones, approximately 90% occurring once. Trimming removed 4 bases at V and 8 bases at J, with 12 bases between. The CDR3 has 13 amino acids. Germline values: CDR1 SGHTA, CDR2 FQGNSA. Sample: peripheral blood, taken in the first trimester of pregnancy. The gene calls are TRBV7-2 and TRBJ2-1, with a weak D call TRBD1 (6 bases). This sequence originates from a female donor in good health, enrolled as a control in a pregnancy study. CDR3 nucleotides: TGTGCCAGCAGCTCGGACAGCCCCTATGAGCAGTTCTTC. This encodes CASSSDSPYEQFF. Variable domain in full (rest from reference TRBV7-2 and TRBJ2-1): GAGVSQSPSNKVTEKGKDVELRCDPISGHTALYWYRQSLGQGLEFLIYFQGNSAPDKSGLPSDRFSAERTGGSVSTLTIQRTQQEDSAVYLCASSSDSPYEQFFGPGTRLTVL.